This T cell receptor beta chain was sequenced during a study of shared clonotypes between healthy human individuals. Findings and limits, study-wide: Sampling involved blood alone; tissue repertoires likely differ.

TCRdb's table, derived via immunoSEQ multiplex PCR, lists solely in-frame clones and lacks some. The data show around 650,000 clones, around 96% seen once. V was trimmed by 1 base and J by 3 bases, leaving 10 bases between them. From germline, CDR1 is SGHVS and CDR2 FNYEAQ. The CDR3 is made up of 15 amino acids. This clone was observed once. The antigen is undetermined. CD8 cells classed as naive were CD45RO-negative and positively selected for CCR7, excluding terminally differentiated effector memory CD45RA+ cells. V is TRBV7-6 and J is TRBJ1-5, with D hard to call. The sequence came from a woman aged 25 to 39 in good health. Sequenced sample: naive CD8+ T cells sorted from blood. The CDR3 spells CASSLGPGPNQPQHF. CDR3 DNA: TGTGCCAGCAGCTTAGGCCCCGGACCCAATCAGCCCCAGCATTTT. Based on the CDR3 plus reference TRBV7-6 and TRBJ1-5, the full variable domain is GAGVSQSPRYKVTKRGQDVALRCDPISGHVSLYWYRQALGQGPEFLTYFNYEAQQDKSGLPNDRFSAERPEGSISTLTIQRTEQRDSAMYRCASSLGPGPNQPQHFGDGTRLSIL.